This is a list of T cell receptor beta chains from one sample in a study of early T cells in non-severe SARS-CoV-2 infection. TCRdb re-called the 5' RACE reads with MiXCR, one entry per CDR3 protein. The table records about 38,000 distinct CDR3 sequences, roughly 4.5% of them present only once. Source material: whole blood. The receptors come from an adult who was a healthcare worker with PCR-confirmed SARS-CoV-2 infection or an uninfected control (not recorded which). Each CDR3 is given with its conserved first and last residue. A D gene is named only where the DNA matches it firmly. Rows give clone size only sometimes, using once, few, many, or a class for an expanded clone.

>TRBD2|TRBJ2-5|many|TRBV7-2
CASRRASGGAEETQYF
TGTGCCAGCAGGCGAGCTAGCGGGGGGGCCGAAGAGACCCAGTACTTC
>TRBD2|TRBJ2-7|medium-sized|TRBV29-1
CSVAPAGLRTYEQYF
TGCAGCGTTGCCCCTGCGGGACTAAGGACCTACGAGCAGTACTTC
>TRBD1|TRBJ1-6|few|TRBV2
CASSEGVGGQGSSPLHF
TGTGCCAGCAGTGAAGGGGTCGGGGGACAGGGGAGCTCACCCCTCCACTTT
>TRBD2|TRBJ2-4|many|TRBV12-3/TRBV12-4
CASSLGTKRIQYF
TGTGCCAGCAGTTTGGGGACTAAAAGAATTCAGTACTTC
>.|TRBJ1-4|many|TRBV7-8
CASSQGTGEKLFF
TGTGCCAGCAGCCAGGGGACCGGGGAAAAACTGTTTTTT
>.|TRBJ2-2|many|TRBV7-3
CASSLNARRNTGELFF
TGTGCCAGCAGCTTAAATGCCAGGAGGAACACCGGGGAGCTGTTTTTT
>.|TRBJ2-1|once|TRBV6-6
CASRVGRNEQFF
TGTGCCAGCAGAGTTGGACGCAATGAGCAGTTCTTC
>.|TRBJ2-1|many|TRBV5-1
CASSLPGISSYNEQFF
TGCGCCAGCAGCTTGCCCGGTATAAGCTCCTACAATGAGCAGTTCTTC
>.|TRBJ2-3|many|TRBV3-1
CASSPLGHVTGPSGITDTQYF
TGTGCCAGCAGCCCCCTGGGTCATGTTACCGGCCCCTCCGGGATCACAGATACGCAGTATTTT
>.|TRBJ2-7|few|TRBV15
CATSREYGPPAYEQYF
TGTGCCACCAGCAGAGAGTATGGACCGCCAGCCTACGAGCAGTACTTC
>.|TRBJ2-7|few|TRBV6-1
CASIKGGRPYEQYF
TGTGCCAGCATCAAAGGGGGTAGACCCTACGAGCAGTACTTC
>.|TRBJ1-6|many|TRBV5-8
CASSTGYPPLHF
TGTGCCAGCTCCACCGGCTATCCGCCCCTCCACTTT
>.|TRBJ1-1|.|TRBV25-1
CASSESGATAAFF
TGTGCCAGCAGTGAATCAGGGGCCACGGCGGCTTTCTTT
>TRBD2|TRBJ2-3|few|TRBV4-1
CASSHASGGQTSTDTQYF
TGCGCCAGCAGCCATGCTAGCGGGGGGCAAACTAGCACAGATACGCAGTATTTT
>.|TRBJ1-4|.|TRBV12-3/TRBV12-4
CASSSRDVLGEKLFF
TGTGCCAGCAGTTCAAGGGATGTCTTAGGAGAAAAACTGTTTTTT
>.|TRBJ2-3|many|TRBV6-1
CASSSEGTDTQYF
TGTGCCAGCAGTAGCGAGGGCACAGATACGCAGTATTTT
>.|TRBJ2-5|few|TRBV6-1
CASSEISTAAQETQYF
TGTGCCAGCAGTGAAATTTCCACGGCTGCCCAAGAGACCCAGTACTTC
>.|TRBJ2-1|many|TRBV11-1
CASSFGAGAEQFF
TGTGCCAGCAGCTTCGGCGCGGGCGCTGAGCAGTTCTTC
>TRBD1|TRBJ1-3|.|TRBV11-2
CASSLTGGSYSGNTIYF
TGTGCCAGCAGCCTCACAGGGGGCTCATACTCTGGAAACACCATATATTTT
>.|TRBJ1-5|many|TRBV12-5
CASAYPGPQHF
TGTGCTAGTGCTTATCCTGGGCCCCAGCATTTT
>.|TRBJ1-1|many|TRBV18
CASSPRDAQAFF
TGTGCCAGCTCACCGCGTGACGCGCAGGCTTTCTTT
>.|TRBJ1-2|many|TRBV20-1
CSARESGNYGYTF
TGCAGTGCTAGAGAGTCTGGTAACTATGGCTACACCTTC
>.|TRBJ2-1|many|TRBV7-8
CASILAEASRGREQFF
TGTGCCAGCATCCTAGCTGAGGCCTCCAGGGGCCGTGAGCAGTTCTTC
>.|TRBJ1-3|few|TRBV18
CASSPYSTSGNTIYF
TGTGCCAGCTCACCTTACAGCACCTCTGGAAACACCATATATTTT
>.|TRBJ2-5|many|TRBV27
CASSTRAARGMEETQYF
TGTGCCAGCAGTACTAGGGCCGCACGCGGAATGGAAGAGACCCAGTACTTC
>.|TRBJ2-7|many|TRBV3-1
CASSRHTTYEQYF
TGTGCCAGCAGCCGCCACACGACCTACGAGCAGTACTTC
>.|TRBJ2-7|many|TRBV5-1
CASSFSYDRSYEQYF
TGCGCCAGCAGCTTTAGTTACGACAGATCCTACGAGCAGTACTTC
>.|TRBJ2-2|many|TRBV12-3/TRBV12-4
CASSLAGTNTGELFF
TGTGCCAGCAGTTTGGCCGGTACGAACACCGGGGAGCTGTTTTTT
>.|TRBJ2-1|few|TRBV5-4
CASGETYNEQFF
TGTGCCAGCGGGGAGACCTACAATGAGCAGTTCTTC
>TRBD1|TRBJ1-1|many|TRBV3-1
CASSGRQGSNTEAFF
TGTGCCAGCAGCGGCAGACAGGGTTCGAACACTGAAGCTTTCTTT
>.|TRBJ2-5|many|TRBV4-1
CASSLRTNDQTQYF
TGCGCCAGCAGCCTCCGGACTAACGACCAGACCCAGTACTTC
>.|TRBJ1-6|many|TRBV5-5
CASSSLSNPSNSPLHF
TGTGCCAGCAGCTCTTTATCGAACCCTTCGAATTCACCCCTCCACTTT
>.|TRBJ1-3|many|TRBV6-1
CASSDSGSGNTIYF
TGTGCCAGCAGTGACTCAGGCTCTGGAAACACCATATATTTT
>TRBD1|TRBJ2-1|many|TRBV29-1
CSARQGVSYNEQFF
TGCAGCGCAAGACAGGGGGTGTCCTACAATGAGCAGTTCTTC
>.|TRBJ2-6|many|TRBV21-1
CASSKEGDGHSGANVLTF
TGTGCCAGCAGCAAAGAGGGGGACGGCCACTCTGGGGCCAACGTCCTGACTTTC
>.|TRBJ1-3|many|TRBV20-1
CSATVGRRNTIYF
TGCAGTGCAACCGTGGGTCGGAGAAACACCATATATTTT
>.|TRBJ2-5|many|TRBV10-3
CAISAPGQETQYF
TGTGCCATCAGCGCCCCGGGGCAAGAGACCCAGTACTTC
>.|TRBJ2-5|many|TRBV5-1
CASSYQETQYF
TGCGCCAGCAGCTACCAAGAGACCCAGTACTTC
>.|TRBJ2-5|many|TRBV7-2
CASSWPWETQYF
TGTGCCAGCTCCTGGCCCTGGGAGACCCAGTACTTC
>TRBD1|TRBJ1-2|many|TRBV10-3
CAISERQGASGYTF
TGTGCCATCAGTGAAAGGCAGGGGGCTTCTGGCTACACCTTC
>.|TRBJ1-2|many|TRBV29-1
CSADGGGYGYTF
TGCAGCGCTGACGGAGGGGGCTATGGCTACACCTTC
>TRBD2|TRBJ2-1|.|TRBV7-9
CASSIPGTSRAEQFF
TGTGCCAGCAGCATTCCCGGGACTAGCAGGGCTGAGCAGTTCTTC
>TRBD1|TRBJ1-2|many|TRBV29-1
CSVSTGGERGYTF
TGCAGCGTCTCGACAGGGGGCGAGCGTGGCTACACCTTC
>.|TRBJ1-1|few|TRBV5-1
CASSLAANTEAFF
TGCGCCAGCAGCTTGGCAGCGAACACTGAAGCTTTCTTT
>TRBD2|TRBJ2-7|.|TRBV20-1
CSARTSGEYEQYF
TGCAGTGCTAGAACTAGCGGGGAATACGAGCAGTACTTC
>.|TRBJ2-1|many|TRBV12-3/TRBV12-4
CASRGPDRDQFF
TGTGCCAGCAGAGGGCCCGACCGGGACCAGTTCTTC
>TRBD1|TRBJ2-2|many|TRBV7-3
CASSLGQGARELFF
TGTGCCAGCAGCTTGGGACAGGGTGCCCGGGAGCTGTTTTTT
>TRBD2|TRBJ2-1|many|TRBV4-2
CASSRNSGTSEMGEQFF
TGTGCCAGCAGTCGTAACTCCGGGACTAGCGAGATGGGTGAGCAGTTCTTC
>.|TRBJ2-7|many|TRBV5-1
CASRLEGYEQYF
TGCGCCAGCAGGCTGGAGGGGTACGAGCAGTACTTC
>.|TRBJ1-5|many|TRBV7-3
CASSLQGMWFFGNQPQHF
TGTGCCAGCAGCTTGCAGGGTATGTGGTTCTTTGGCAATCAGCCCCAGCATTTT
>.|TRBJ1-3|many|TRBV2
CATTRSGGNTIYF
TGTGCCACCACACGTTCGGGGGGAAACACCATATATTTT
>.|TRBJ2-1|many|TRBV6-1
CATLRDGAHNEQFF
TGTGCCACCTTACGGGACGGAGCCCACAATGAGCAGTTCTTC
>.|TRBJ2-3|many|TRBV7-8
CASSLDRRQLRTQYF
TGTGCCAGCAGCTTAGACAGGAGGCAATTGCGTACGCAGTATTTT